The 27 T cell receptor beta chains below all came from one sample that was sequenced in a study of human T cells and chemical hapten exposure. TCRdb itself ran the RACE reads through MiXCR, one entry per CDR3 protein. This sample has around 360,000 distinct CDR3 sequences, with just under 6.5% found just once. The time point: patch test 2, 6 weeks after DPC sensitization. Treatment specified: therapeutic diphenylcyclopropenone sensitization with weekly scalp DPC. The sample was whole blood, taken in connection with sensitization to the hapten diphenylcyclopropenone (DPC). The receptors derive from a woman younger than 30 with alopecia areata. Some clones in this sample may be carry-over from other donors' samples.

This clonotype has ten or more counts. The CDR3 DNA follows: TGTGCCAGCAGTGTAAGAGAAGGGGGCGGCTACACCTTC. Amino acid sequence: CASSVREGGGYTF. The chain joins TRBV6-1 to TRBJ1-2; TRBD1 aligns across 7 bases. Per germline, CDR1 MNHNS and CDR2 SASEGT. Unmatched junction bases numbered 7, after V lost 4 bases and J lost 8 bases. The CDR3 runs 13 residues.

At least ten counts were recorded for this clonotype. This chain uses TRBV7-8 with TRBJ1-5, with TRBD1 as a possible D gene (6 bases). This CDR3 region has 15 residues. V was clipped by 0 bases and J by 7 bases, with 13 bases between them. Per the germline V gene, CDR1 is SGHVS and CDR2 is FQNEAQ. The CDR3 protein is CASSLASQGRQPQHF. The CDR3 nucleotides read TGTGCCAGCAGCTTAGCGTCACAGGGACGACAGCCCCAGCATTTT.

In its sample, this clonotype was seen many times. The rearrangement links TRBV6-1 to TRBJ1-5; D unclear. Trimming pared 6 bases from V and 0 bases from J, leaving 9 bases between. The germline gives CDR1 MNHNS, CDR2 SASEGT. The CDR3 consists of 14 residues. The CDR3 is CASRVLLSNQPQHF. The CDR3 nucleotides are TGTGCCAGCAGGGTGCTGCTTAGCAATCAGCCCCAGCATTTT.

This clonotype was picked up a small number of times. V gene TRBV4-3 combines with J gene TRBJ2-6, with D perhaps matching TRBD2 (5 bases). The CDR3 sequence is 15 residues long. Trimming removed 4 bases from V and 4 bases from J, with 11 bases in between. Germline CDR1 is LGHNA and CDR2 is YSLEER. CDR3 in amino acids: CASSLTRGGANVLTF. For the CDR3, the DNA is TGCGCCAGCAGCCTGACCCGAGGGGGGGCCAACGTCCTGACTTTC.

This clonotype has only a few counts. The rearrangement joins TRBV4-1 to TRBJ2-7, with TRBD2 matching over 12 bases. The V gene end was trimmed by 4 bases and the J gene end by 4 bases; junction bases not matched to a gene: 26. Germline CDR1 is MGHRA and CDR2 is YSYEKL. The CDR3 has 22 residues. Written as DNA, the CDR3 is TGCGCCAGCAGCCGCACAACACTAGCGGGGGGAAAGCTCTCTTCGAAAAGTTACGAGCAGTACTTC. It yields the protein CASSRTTLAGGKLSSKSYEQYF.

This clonotype has more than one count but fewer than ten. The chain recombines TRBV5-1 with TRBJ2-7; TRBD1 matches at 8 bases. Looked up from germline, CDR1 is SGHRS and CDR2 is YFSETQ. J gave up 5 bases and V 3 bases, and 4 bases lay outside the gene matches. There are 13 residues in the CDR3. The CDR3 nucleotides are TGCGCCAGCAGCTCTCCAGGGGGCGACGAGCAGTACTTC. Amino acid sequence: CASSSPGGDEQYF.

V is TRBV10-3 and J is TRBJ1-5; weak D call: TRBD1 (5 bases). CDR1 ENHRY and CDR2 SYGVKD come from the germline V gene. The CDR3 is made up of 13 amino acids. The V gene lost 10 bases and the J gene lost 2 bases, with 12 bases spanning the gap. CDR3 in amino acids: CATGGARNQPQHF. CDR3 coding DNA: TGTGCCACCGGAGGGGCCCGCAATCAGCCCCAGCATTTT.

This clonotype was recorded many times. The V and J genes are TRBV7-9 and TRBJ1-5, with D hard to call. The CDR3 totals 14 residues. CDR1 and CDR2 (germline): SEHNR, FQNEAQ (reference sequence). Between the trimmed V and J ends, which lost 5 bases and 5 bases, there was a span of 13 bases. The CDR3 region is CASSRNTGYQPQHF. The CDR3 DNA reads as TGTGCCAGCAGCCGCAATACGGGGTATCAGCCCCAGCATTTT.

The chain has TRBV11-2 and TRBJ2-3; 11 bases fit TRBD2. The CDR3 runs to 12 residues. Germline V gene data show CDR1 as SGHAT and CDR2 as FQNNGV. V dropped 3 bases and J dropped 14; count of bases not matched to a gene: 4. CDR3 sequence (DNA): TGTGCCAGCAGCTTTCTAGCGGGGGGCGTGTATTTT. Translating it yields CASSFLAGGVYF.

This clonotype showed up many times. The chain joins TRBV9 to TRBJ2-5; D is possibly TRBD1 or TRBD2 (5 bases each). V lost 2 bases and J lost 3, with 20 bases in between. From germline, CDR1 is SGDLS and CDR2 YYNGEE. The CDR3 sequence is 17 residues long. In nucleotides, the CDR3 is TGTGCCAGCAGCGTGGGGATGTGGGACCTGGGCGAAGAGACCCAGTACTTC. It translates to CASSVGMWDLGEETQYF.

This clonotype was counted between two and nine times. Just one base apart from a much larger clone, this may be a read error. The gene calls are TRBV29-1 and TRBJ1-1; maybe TRBD1 (6 bases). Germline V CDR1 and CDR2: SQVTM, ANQGSEA. Trimming left V 3 bases short and J 4 bases short, with 6 bases between. CDR3 length equals 11 residues. CDR3 DNA: TGCAGCGTTGACAGGGGCACTGAAGCTTTCTTT. It encodes CSVDRGTEAFF.

This clonotype was found a few times. This chain joins TRBV20-1 and TRBJ2-5, with 7 nucleotides matching TRBD2. The CDR3 has 15 residues. The germline V gene encodes CDR1 DFQATT and CDR2 SNEGSKA (reference sequence). V was clipped by 6 bases and J by 5 bases; unmatched bases: 15. For the CDR3, the DNA is TGCAGTGCACAGGAACCCAAGCGGGGAGGGGAGACCCAGTACTTC. Translating it yields CSAQEPKRGGETQYF.

To note about this clonotype: The CDR3 ends on some other residue instead of the conserved phenylalanine or tryptophan, so this is likely a read error. The chain couples TRBV10-3 to TRBJ2-3; TRBD2 is a possible D gene (5 bases). There are 11 residues in the CDR3. V was shortened by 4 bases and J by 6 bases, with 5 bases between the two germline ends. CDR1 is ENHRY and CDR2 is SYGVKD in the germline V gene. CDR3 DNA sequence: TGTGCCATCAGTGGCGGGGATACGCAGTATTAT. This gives the protein CAISGGDTQYY.

This clonotype occurred many times. The chain uses TRBV12-3 or TRBV12-4 and TRBJ2-1; D perhaps matches TRBD1 (5 bases). V lost 1 base, J lost 9 bases, and 13 bases lay in between. This CDR3 is 14 amino acids long. CDR3 sequence (DNA): TGTGCCAGCAGTTTAGATGAAACCCAGGGTGAGCAGTTCTTC. It specifies CASSLDETQGEQFF.

This clonotype was detected many times. The V and J genes are TRBV4-2 and TRBJ1-1; 7 bases map to TRBD1. CDR1 LGHNA and CDR2 YNFKEQ come from the germline V gene. V trimming: 6 bases; J trimming: 0 bases; junction bases outside the gene matches: 10. The CDR3 has 16 amino acids. CDR3: CASSLAPGQMNTEAFF. The CDR3 nucleotides are TGTGCCAGCAGTCTAGCTCCGGGACAGATGAACACTGAAGCTTTCTTT.

V gene TRBV6-2 or TRBV6-3 combines with J gene TRBJ2-6; D could derive from TRBD1 or TRBD2 (7 bases each). Germline-derived CDR1 and CDR2 are MNHEY and SVGEGT. The CDR3 contains 19 residues. With 2 bases removed from V and 0 bases from J, the gap between germline ends came to 17 bases. CDR3 sequence (DNA): TGTGCCAGCAGTTACCCAGGGGGGGCCGGGCACTCTGGGGCCAACGTCCTGACTTTC. As protein: CASSYPGGAGHSGANVLTF.

This clonotype was counted ten times or more. J is TRBJ1-1 and V is TRBV20-1, with 11 bases matching TRBD1. Per germline, CDR1 DFQATT and CDR2 SNEGSKA (reference sequence). The CDR3 has 13 amino acids. The trim removed 6 bases at V and 7 bases at J, leaving 7 bases unmatched. The CDR3 DNA reads TGCAGTGCCCAGGACAGGGGGCGAGGTGAAGCTTTCTTT. Its translation is CSAQDRGRGEAFF.

The V and J genes are TRBV11-3 and TRBJ2-5; the D gene is possibly TRBD2 (5 bases). CDR1 and CDR2 (germline): SGHNT, YENEEA. The CDR3 has 15 amino acids. The V and J ends lost 1 base and 4 bases respectively, with 13 bases between them. CDR3 DNA sequence: TGTGCCAGCAGCTTAGGGGGTATTGGAGGAGAGACCCAGTACTTC. Translation gives CASSLGGIGGETQYF. Supplemented by reference TRBV11-3 and TRBJ2-5, the full variable domain reads EAGVVQSPRYKIIEKKQPVAFWCNPISGHNTLYWYLQNLGQGPELLIRYENEEAVDDSQLPKDRFSAERLKGVDSTLKIQPAELGDSAVYLCASSLGGIGGETQYFGPGTRLLVL.

This clonotype was seen at least ten times. The chain has TRBV7-9 and TRBJ1-5; D is possibly TRBD1 (5 bases). V lost 0 bases to trimming and J lost 5 bases, with 14 bases between them. CDR1 is SEHNR and CDR2 is FQNEAQ in the germline V gene (reference sequence). This CDR3 spans 16 amino acids. The CDR3 bases are TGTGCCAGCAGCTTAGCGTCGGGGGAGTGGGATCAGCCCCAGCATTTT. The encoded protein is CASSLASGEWDQPQHF. Complete variable domain (other parts from reference TRBV7-9 and TRBJ1-5): DTGVSQNPRHKITKRGQNVTFRCDPISEHNRLYWYRQTLGQGPEFLTYFQNEAQLEKSRLLSDRFSAERPKGSFSTLEIQRTEQGDSAMYLCASSLASGEWDQPQHFGDGTRLSIL.

At least ten counts were recorded for this clonotype. The rearrangement uses TRBV15 and TRBJ2-2; 9 bases align to TRBD2. The V segment lost 0 bases and the J segment 7 bases; nucleotides outside the gene matches: 3. This CDR3 is 15 amino acids long. Per germline, CDR1 LNHNV and CDR2 YYDKDF (reference sequence). CDR3 nucleotide sequence: TGTGCCACCAGCAGAGAAAGCGGGGGGCTCGGGGAGCTGTTTTTT. It specifies CATSRESGGLGELFF.

DNA of the CDR3: TGTGCCAGCAGCCAAGCGGTTAGTATGCCAGATACGCAGTATTTT. Translated: CASSQAVSMPDTQYF. V and J are TRBV4-2 and TRBJ2-3; D uncertain. Trimming took 1 base from V and 4 from J, leaving 12 bases between them. Germline V CDR1 and CDR2: LGHNA, YNFKEQ. The CDR3 runs 15 residues.

This clonotype was seen more than once but under ten times. The V call is TRBV2, the J call TRBJ2-7; D is undetermined. Germline V lookup: CDR1 SNHLY, CDR2 FYNNEI. The CDR3 loop spans 12 amino acids. The ends were cut back, 1 base at V and 10 bases at J, with 11 bases in the middle. Written as DNA, the CDR3 is TGTGCCAGCAGTGAAGATTTAAGCTTTCAGTACTTC. Protein: CASSEDLSFQYF.

This clonotype was seen repeatedly, ten times or more. The V and J genes are TRBV18 and TRBJ2-6; TRBD1 aligns across 7 bases. CDR3 length equals 16 residues. The J segment lost 4 bases and the V segment lost 2 bases, leaving 5 bases of the junction unmatched. The germline gives CDR1 KGHSH, CDR2 LQKENI. In nucleotides, the CDR3 is TGTGCCAGCTCACCATCACAGGGGTCCGGGGCCAACGTCCTGACTTTC. The encoded protein is CASSPSQGSGANVLTF.

This clonotype was counted many times. V usage is TRBV6-5 and J usage is TRBJ1-1, with D maybe TRBD1 (5 bases). From germline, CDR1 is MNHEY and CDR2 SVGAGI. This CDR3 region has 17 residues. V dropped 7 bases and J dropped 2 bases, with 23 bases sitting between them. In nucleotides, the CDR3 is TGTGCCAGCACGAGACTGTGGAAGGGGAGTCCAAACACTGAAGCTTTCTTT. Residues: CASTRLWKGSPNTEAFF.

The DNA for the CDR3 is TGTGCCAGCAGCTTAAGTAGCTTCACAGTACTCATTAATGAGCAGTTCTTC. Its protein product is CASSLSSFTVLINEQFF. The rearrangement joins TRBV7-2 to TRBJ2-1; no firm D call. The V and J ends lost 2 bases and 7 bases respectively, with 21 bases between them. The CDR3 contains 17 residues. Germline V gene data show CDR1 as SGHTA and CDR2 as FQGNSA.

This clonotype has at least ten counts. This chain connects TRBV7-9 to TRBJ1-2; 9 bases are shared with TRBD1. The CDR3 totals 16 residues. Germline CDR1 reads SEHNR; CDR2 reads FQNEAQ (reference sequence). Trimming removed 5 bases from V and 4 bases from J; junction bases left unmatched: 11. CDR3 protein: CASSPGGTGQTYGYTF. CDR3 DNA sequence: TGTGCCAGCAGCCCGGGAGGGACAGGGCAAACCTATGGCTACACCTTC.

The CDR3 sequence: CAPIGTGSCEQFF. CDR3 in DNA: TGTGCTCCCATCGGGACAGGGAGTTGTGAGCAGTTCTTC. This rearrangement joins TRBV3-1 to TRBJ2-1; TRBD1 agrees at 9 bases. Germline V gives CDR1 LGHDT, CDR2 YNNKEL (reference sequence). The CDR3 has 13 residues.